This T cell receptor (beta chain) was retrieved from a study of long-term antiretroviral therapy in people with HIV. Samples were assayed with immunoSEQ v3.0 at survey level. TCRdb's table, derived via immunoSEQ multiplex PCR, lists solely in-frame clones and lacks some. The data show 20,000 to 25,000 clones, approximately 86% seen once. Germline CDR1 reads LNHDA; CDR2 reads SQIVND (reference sequence). J gave up 2 bases and V 6 bases, and 7 bases lay outside the gene matches. This CDR3 has 15 amino acids. The sequence was obtained from a man aged 50 or older with HIV. The chain couples TRBV19 to TRBJ1-3; 7 bases fit TRBD1. The source material was unsorted PBMCs, sampled 1.2 years after starting antiretroviral therapy. CDR3 nucleotides: TGTGCCAGTAGCCTTCAACAGGGGACTGGAAACACCATATATTTT. Its translation is CASSLQQGTGNTIYF. Full variable domain (outside the CDR3, taken from reference TRBV19 and TRBJ1-3): DGGITQSPKYLFRKEGQNVTLSCEQNLNHDAMYWYRQDPGQGLRLIYYSQIVNDFQKGDIAEGYSVSREKKESFPLTVTSAQKNPTAFYLCASSLQQGTGNTIYFGEGSWLTVV.